This T cell receptor beta chain stems from a study of preoperative IRX-2 immunotherapy in early breast cancer. The treatment is: preoperative locoregional IRX-2 cytokine immunotherapy. Samples came from a phase Ib trial of preoperative locoregional IRX-2 cytokine immunotherapy. Germline CDR1 SGHRS, CDR2 YFSETQ. Trimming took 4 bases from V and 4 from J; bases not matched to a gene: 7. The CDR3 loop spans 14 amino acids. Sequenced by immunoSEQ multiplex PCR; TCRdb stores in-frame clones only, minus some. The sample lists roughly 99,000 clones, about nine tenths occurring once. The gene calls are TRBV5-1 and TRBJ1-2; 7 positions agree with TRBD1. The sequenced sample was tumor tissue, obtained after IRX-2 immunotherapy. The sequence came from a human donor with breast cancer. CDR3 DNA sequence: TGCGCCAGCAGCCTCGCACCAGGGGGCTATGGCTACACCTTC. Translated, it gives CASSLAPGGYGYTF.